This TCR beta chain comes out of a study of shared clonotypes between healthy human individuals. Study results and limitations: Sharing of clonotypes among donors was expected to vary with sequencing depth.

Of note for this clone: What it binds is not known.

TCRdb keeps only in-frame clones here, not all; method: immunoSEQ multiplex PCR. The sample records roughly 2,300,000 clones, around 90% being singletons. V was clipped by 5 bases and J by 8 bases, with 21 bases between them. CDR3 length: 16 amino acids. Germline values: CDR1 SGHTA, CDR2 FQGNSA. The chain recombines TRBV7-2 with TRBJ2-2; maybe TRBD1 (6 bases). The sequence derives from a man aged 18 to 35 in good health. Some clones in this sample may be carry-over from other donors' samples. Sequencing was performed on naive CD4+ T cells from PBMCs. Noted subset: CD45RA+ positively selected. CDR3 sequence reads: CASSPTQGRVGGELFF. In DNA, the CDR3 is TGTGCCAGCAGCCCAACCCAGGGGAGAGTGGGAGGGGAGCTGTTTTTT.